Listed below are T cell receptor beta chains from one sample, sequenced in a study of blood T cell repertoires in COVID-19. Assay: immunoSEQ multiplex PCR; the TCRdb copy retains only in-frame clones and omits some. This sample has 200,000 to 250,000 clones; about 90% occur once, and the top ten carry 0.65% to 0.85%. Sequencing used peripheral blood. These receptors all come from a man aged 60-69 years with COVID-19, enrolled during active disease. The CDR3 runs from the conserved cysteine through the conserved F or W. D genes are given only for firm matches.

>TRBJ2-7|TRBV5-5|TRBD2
CASSLELAATYEQYF
TGTGCCAGCAGCTTAGAACTAGCGGCTACCTACGAGCAGTACTTC
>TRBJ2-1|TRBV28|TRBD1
CASILQGASNEQFF
TGTGCCAGCATCTTACAGGGGGCGAGCAATGAGCAGTTCTTC
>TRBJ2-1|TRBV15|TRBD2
CATSRENSGILYNEQFF
TGTGCCACCAGCAGAGAGAATAGCGGGATACTTTACAATGAGCAGTTCTTC
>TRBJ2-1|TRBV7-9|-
CASTIQGINEQFF
TGTGCCAGCACTATACAGGGTATCAATGAGCAGTTCTTC
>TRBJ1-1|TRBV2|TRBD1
CASSVVEGGHTEAFF
TGTGCCAGCAGTGTCGTCGAAGGGGGCCACACTGAAGCTTTCTTT
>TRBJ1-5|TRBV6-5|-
CASSYAGSNQPQHF
TGTGCCAGCAGTTACGCAGGTAGCAATCAGCCCCAGCATTTT
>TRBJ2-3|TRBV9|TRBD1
CASSGGQARGTDTQYF
TGTGCCAGCAGCGGAGGACAGGCCAGGGGGACAGATACGCAGTATTTT
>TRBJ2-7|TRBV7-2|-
CASSLATGVRSYEQYF
TGTGCCAGCAGCTTAGCGACGGGGGTTAGATCCTACGAGCAGTACTTC
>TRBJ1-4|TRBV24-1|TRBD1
CATSDFSGGREKLFF
TGTGCCACCAGTGATTTTTCAGGGGGCCGTGAAAAACTGTTTTTT
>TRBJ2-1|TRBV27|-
CASSFGGFNEQFF
TGTGCCAGCAGTTTCGGCGGGTTCAATGAGCAGTTCTTC
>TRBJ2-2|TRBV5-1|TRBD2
CASSLVIAGAGGELFF
TGCGCCAGCAGCTTGGTAATAGCGGGAGCCGGCGGGGAGCTGTTTTTT